Below, 23 T cell receptor beta chains from the same sample are listed, as sequenced in a study of T cell responses to AZD1222 COVID-19 vaccine (dated by TCRdb to the early 2020s). Libraries came from the immunoSEQ multiplex PCR assay. TCRdb obtained this table from immuneACCESS and retained in-frame rearrangements with V and J assigned. These tables miss some clones; where compared with another copy, unresolved V genes account for less than half of the shortfall, and the remainder is unexplained. The sample has approximately 130,000 clones on record, roughly 92% of them singletons. Clones ranked in the top ten supply about 1.1% of the sample. The sample's time point label, decoded: about 28 days (+/-7) after the second vaccine dose. The material sequenced was peripheral blood, taken 28 days after the second AZD1222 dose. Every receptor here comes from an adult who received the AZD1222 COVID-19 vaccine.

This chain uses TRBV7-3 with TRBJ1-1; unclear D gene. V was clipped by 1 base and J by 1 base, with 10 bases between them. This CDR3 is 15 amino acids long. Per germline, CDR1 SGHTA and CDR2 FQGTGA. CDR3 region: CASSLNGRTNTEAFF. The CDR3, as DNA: TGTGCCAGCAGCTTAAATGGCAGGACGAACACTGAAGCTTTCTTT.

The chain carries TRBV7-3 and TRBJ2-3; 10 bases match TRBD2. This CDR3 comprises 15 residues. Germline-derived CDR1 and CDR2 are SGHTA and FQGTGA. V lost 5 bases to trimming and J lost 1 base; unmatched junction nucleotides: 3. This CDR3 is CASSLGLAGTDTQYF. In nucleotides, the CDR3 is TGTGCCAGCAGCCTCGGACTAGCGGGCACAGATACGCAGTATTTT.

This chain uses TRBV30 with TRBJ2-1, with TRBD2 matching 8 bases. V lost 6 bases to trimming and J lost 6 bases; unmatched junction nucleotides: 16. Germline-derived CDR1 and CDR2 are GTSNPN and SVGIG (reference sequence). The CDR3 has 16 residues. The CDR3 DNA follows: TGTGCCTGTACCGGGACTAGATTAGGGAGTGGCAATGAGCAGTTCTTC. Translation gives CACTGTRLGSGNEQFF.

This sequence joins TRBV9 and TRBJ1-2, with D possibly being TRBD1 (5 bases). V was shortened by 7 bases and J by 8 bases, with 18 bases between the two germline ends. Germline CDR1 SGDLS, CDR2 YYNGEE. The CDR3 extends over 13 amino acids. CDR3 nucleotides: TGTGCCAGCGCGGGACGGACAATGGGCGGCTACACCTTC. Translated: CASAGRTMGGYTF.

In this sample, this clone turned up once. The chain is built from TRBV3-1 (or the pseudogene TRBV3-2) and TRBJ2-1; possibly TRBD2 for D (6 bases). The germline V and J ends were trimmed by 4 bases and 9 bases, with 10 bases remaining between them. The germline gives CDR1 LGHDT, CDR2 YNNKEL (reference sequence). The CDR3 loop spans 12 amino acids. The CDR3 protein is CASSPTAGEQFF. In DNA form, the CDR3 reads TGTGCCAGCAGCCCCACAGCGGGTGAGCAGTTCTTC.

The chain joins TRBV18 to TRBJ1-5; D unresolved. The CDR3 is 16 amino acids. Trimming removed 1 base from V and 1 base from J, with 11 bases in between. Germline-derived CDR1 and CDR2 are KGHSH and LQKENI. CDR3 DNA: TGTGCCAGCTCACCACTACCGGGCAACAGCAATCAGCCCCAGCATTTT. This translates into CASSPLPGNSNQPQHF.

The chain combines TRBV28 with TRBJ2-7; 8 bases map to TRBD2. The CDR3 sequence is 18 residues long. Per germline, CDR1 MDHEN and CDR2 SYDVKM. V trimming: 3 bases; J trimming: 0 bases; junction bases outside the gene matches: 13. CDR3 residues: CASSLPGGARVSSYEQYF. The CDR3 region has the DNA TGTGCCAGCAGTTTGCCCGGGGGGGCCCGGGTTAGCTCCTACGAGCAGTACTTC.

The J gene is TRBJ2-7, the V gene TRBV7-6; 11 bases agree with TRBD2. The length of the CDR3 is 18 residues. The V gene end was trimmed by 1 base and the J gene end by 0 bases; junction bases not matched to a gene: 8. CDR1 and CDR2 (germline): SGHVS, FNYEAQ. CDR3 DNA: TGTGCCAGCAGCTTAGAGGCTAGCGGGGGGTTCACCTCCTACGAGCAGTACTTC. It translates to CASSLEASGGFTSYEQYF.

This chain links TRBV7-9 with TRBJ1-2, with 7 bases fitting TRBD1. J was trimmed by 7 bases and V by 5 bases; bases with no gene match: 4. Germline CDR1 SEHNR, CDR2 FQNEAQ (reference sequence). The CDR3 spans 12 residues. This chain's CDR3 is CASSGGGVGYTF. DNA of the CDR3: TGTGCCAGCAGCGGAGGGGGCGTTGGCTACACCTTC.

This chain joins TRBV28 and TRBJ1-5, with TRBD1 matching 9 bases. Trimming removed 5 bases from V and 15 bases from J; junction bases left unmatched: 5. Germline values: CDR1 MDHEN, CDR2 SYDVKM. The CDR3 spans 11 residues. The CDR3 sequence: CASSGTGRRHF. The CDR3 region has the DNA TGTGCCAGCAGTGGGACAGGGCGAAGGCATTTT.

The rearrangement joins TRBV11-2 to TRBJ1-1, with a possible D match to TRBD1 (5 bases). This CDR3 has 16 amino acids. V gave up 1 base and J gave up 1 base, with 13 bases separating them. CDR1 is SGHAT, CDR2 FQNNGV, per germline. This CDR3 is CASSLGAGPPNTEAFF. Written as DNA, the CDR3 is TGTGCCAGCAGCTTAGGTGCAGGGCCCCCGAACACTGAAGCTTTCTTT.

In its sample, this clone was seen a few times. The V gene is TRBV7-9, the J gene TRBJ2-7; 7 nucleotides agree with TRBD2. This CDR3 comprises 13 residues. The V and J ends lost 5 bases and 3 bases, in that order; junction bases with no gene match: 4. The germline V gene encodes CDR1 SEHNR and CDR2 FQNEAQ (reference sequence). CDR3 region: CASSGSGGYEQYF. CDR3 bases: TGTGCCAGCAGCGGATCGGGGGGCTACGAGCAGTACTTC.

V is TRBV6-5 and J is TRBJ2-1, with 7 bases identical to TRBD2. The CDR3 loop spans 16 amino acids. V lost 0 bases and J lost 1; bases outside the gene matches: 3. Germline V lookup: CDR1 MNHEY, CDR2 SVGAGI. Here the CDR3 reads CASSYSGGVSYNEQFF. The CDR3 DNA sequence: TGTGCCAGCAGTTACTCGGGGGGGGTATCCTACAATGAGCAGTTCTTC.

This clone was counted a single time. The chain links TRBV6-1 to TRBJ2-7; a possible D gene is TRBD2 (6 bases). V was cut by 6 bases and J by 7 bases, with 19 bases left in between. Per the germline V gene, CDR1 is MNHNS and CDR2 is SASEGT. The CDR3 is made up of 14 amino acids. DNA of the CDR3: TGTGCCAGCAGGATGGATGGCGGGGTCGGAGAGCAGTACTTC. The encoded protein is CASRMDGGVGEQYF.

This clone has more than one count but fewer than ten. This chain uses TRBV9 with TRBJ2-6; TRBD2 aligns across 16 bases. Per the germline V gene, CDR1 is SGDLS and CDR2 is YYNGEE. CDR3 length: 21 residues. V lost 4 bases, J lost 0 bases, and 10 bases stayed unmatched. The DNA for the CDR3 is TGTGCCAGCAGCTCAAGGGGACTAGCGGGAGGGCGACTCTCTGGGGCCAACGTCCTGACTTTC. It specifies CASSSRGLAGGRLSGANVLTF.

The V and J genes are TRBV27 and TRBJ2-1; D not resolved. The CDR3 consists of 15 residues. In germline, CDR1 is MNHEY, CDR2 SMNVEV (reference sequence). V was cut by 6 bases and J by 1 base, with 13 bases left in between. Here the CDR3 DNA reads TGTGCCAGCAGATCGTTTGTCGGGTCCTACAATGAGCAGTTCTTC. This codes for CASRSFVGSYNEQFF.

The chain couples TRBV30 to TRBJ1-2; D gene ambiguous. The V end was cut by 3 bases, the J end by 2 bases, with 10 bases between. The germline CDR1 and CDR2 sequences are GTSNPN and SVGIG (reference sequence). CDR3 length: 13 residues. CDR3 sequence: CAWRVDMNYGYTF. CDR3 DNA sequence: TGTGCCTGGAGGGTCGACATGAACTATGGCTACACCTTC.

The chain uses TRBV9 and TRBJ1-1, with unresolved D. Trimming removed 0 bases at V and 7 bases at J, with 10 bases between. The germline gives CDR1 SGDLS, CDR2 YYNGEE. This CDR3 has 13 residues. This CDR3 reads CASSVGGIDEAFF. In nucleotides, the CDR3 is TGTGCCAGCAGCGTAGGAGGGATTGATGAAGCTTTCTTT.

This rearrangement joins TRBV6-2 or TRBV6-3 to TRBJ2-2; D is unclear. Trimming shortened V by 0 bases and J by 1 base, and 6 bases separated the two germline ends. Germline loops: CDR1 MNHEY, CDR2 SVGEGT. CDR3 size: 15 residues. CDR3 sequence reads: CASSYSSQNTGELFF. The CDR3 nucleotides read TGTGCCAGCAGTTACTCGAGTCAGAACACCGGGGAGCTGTTTTTT.

The rearrangement uses TRBV5-4 and TRBJ2-7; 14 bases agree with TRBD2. V gave up 0 bases and J gave up 0 bases; unmatched junction bases: 2. Germline V gives CDR1 SGHNT, CDR2 YYREEE (reference sequence). The CDR3 length is 17 residues. CDR3 sequence (DNA): TGTGCCAGCAGCTTGGGGACTAGCGGGAGGAGCTCCTACGAGCAGTACTTC. It codes for CASSLGTSGRSSYEQYF.

The chain combines TRBV28 with TRBJ1-2, with 7 bases fitting TRBD1. Germline CDR1 reads MDHEN; CDR2 reads SYDVKM. CDR3 length: 14 amino acids. V lost 3 bases to trimming and J lost 7 bases; unmatched junction nucleotides: 8. CDR3 in DNA: TGTGCCAGCAGTTTTGATGGGACAGTGGGTGGCTACACCTTC. Protein sequence: CASSFDGTVGGYTF.

The rearrangement links TRBV27 to TRBJ2-7; TRBD1 matches at 9 bases. Trimming took 4 bases from V and 1 from J; bases not matched to a gene: 5. The germline V gene has CDR1 MNHEY and CDR2 SMNVEV (reference sequence). The CDR3 has 15 amino acids. The CDR3: CASSSPGTGSYEQYF. DNA for the CDR3: TGTGCCAGCAGTTCACCCGGGACAGGGTCCTACGAGCAGTACTTC.

V and J are TRBV28 and TRBJ1-1, with 8 positions matching TRBD1. V shed 6 bases and J 6 bases; nucleotides not matched to a gene: 9. Germline V gene data show CDR1 as MDHEN and CDR2 as SYDVKM. The CDR3 extends over 14 amino acids. The CDR3 spells CASRPGQATAEAFF. DNA for the CDR3: TGTGCCAGCAGACCGGGACAGGCGACGGCTGAAGCTTTCTTT.